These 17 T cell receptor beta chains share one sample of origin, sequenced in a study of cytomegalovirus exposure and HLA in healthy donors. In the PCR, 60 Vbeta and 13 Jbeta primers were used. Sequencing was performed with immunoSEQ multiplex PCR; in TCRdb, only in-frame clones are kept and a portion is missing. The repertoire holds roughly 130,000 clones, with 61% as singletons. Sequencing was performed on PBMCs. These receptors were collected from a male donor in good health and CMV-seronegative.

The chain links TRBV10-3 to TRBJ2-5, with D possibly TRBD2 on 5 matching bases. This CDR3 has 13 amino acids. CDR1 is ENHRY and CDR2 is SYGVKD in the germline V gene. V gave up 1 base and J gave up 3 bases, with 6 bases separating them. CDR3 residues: CAISEYGEETQYF. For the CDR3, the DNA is TGTGCCATCAGTGAGTACGGGGAAGAGACCCAGTACTTC.

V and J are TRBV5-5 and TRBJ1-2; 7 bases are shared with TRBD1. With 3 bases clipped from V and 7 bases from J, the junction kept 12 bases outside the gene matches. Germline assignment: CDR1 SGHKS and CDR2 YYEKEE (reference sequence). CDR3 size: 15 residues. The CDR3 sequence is CASSSEPGQTSGYTF. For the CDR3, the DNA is TGTGCCAGCAGCTCAGAACCGGGACAGACCTCTGGCTACACCTTC. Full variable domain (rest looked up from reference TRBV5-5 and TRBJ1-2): DAGVTQSPTHLIKTRGQQVTLRCSPISGHKSVSWYQQVLGQGPQFIFQYYEKEERGRGNFPDRFSARQFPNYSSELNVNALLLGDSALYLCASSSEPGQTSGYTFGSGTRLTVV.

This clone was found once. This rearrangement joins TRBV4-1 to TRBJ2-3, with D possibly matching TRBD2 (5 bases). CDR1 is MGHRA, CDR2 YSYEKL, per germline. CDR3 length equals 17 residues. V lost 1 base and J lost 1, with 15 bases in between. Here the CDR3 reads CASSQVAGGWGTDTQYF. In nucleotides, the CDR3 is TGCGCCAGCAGCCAAGTGGCGGGTGGGTGGGGCACAGATACGCAGTATTTT.

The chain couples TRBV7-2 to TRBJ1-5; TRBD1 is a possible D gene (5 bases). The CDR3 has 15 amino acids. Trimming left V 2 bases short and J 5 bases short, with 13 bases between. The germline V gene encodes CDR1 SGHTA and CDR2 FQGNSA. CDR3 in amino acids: CASSLMGPPDQPQHF. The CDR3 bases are TGTGCCAGCAGCTTAATGGGGCCCCCAGATCAGCCCCAGCATTTT.

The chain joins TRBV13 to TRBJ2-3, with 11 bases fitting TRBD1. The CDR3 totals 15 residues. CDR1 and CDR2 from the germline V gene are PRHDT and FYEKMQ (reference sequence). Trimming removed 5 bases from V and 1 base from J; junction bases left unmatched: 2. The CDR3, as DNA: TGTGCCAGCAGCCGGGACAGGGGGGGCACAGATACGCAGTATTTT. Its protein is CASSRDRGGTDTQYF.

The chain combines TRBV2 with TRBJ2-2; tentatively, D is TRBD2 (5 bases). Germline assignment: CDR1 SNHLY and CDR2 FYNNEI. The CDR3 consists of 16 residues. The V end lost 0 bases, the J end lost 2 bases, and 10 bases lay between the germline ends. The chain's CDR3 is CASSEAPGSNTGELFF. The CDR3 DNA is TGTGCCAGCAGTGAAGCACCGGGGTCAAACACCGGGGAGCTGTTTTTT.

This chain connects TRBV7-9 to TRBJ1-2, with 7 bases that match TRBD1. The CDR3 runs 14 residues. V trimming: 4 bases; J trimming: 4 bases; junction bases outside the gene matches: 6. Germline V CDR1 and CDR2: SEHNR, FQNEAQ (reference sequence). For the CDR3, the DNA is TGTGCCAGCAGCTCCGGGACAGAAAGCTATGGCTACACCTTC. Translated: CASSSGTESYGYTF. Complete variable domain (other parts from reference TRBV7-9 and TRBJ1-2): DTGVSQNPRHKITKRGQNVTFRCDPISEHNRLYWYRQTLGQGPEFLTYFQNEAQLEKSRLLSDRFSAERPKGSFSTLEIQRTEQGDSAMYLCASSSGTESYGYTFGSGTRLTVV.

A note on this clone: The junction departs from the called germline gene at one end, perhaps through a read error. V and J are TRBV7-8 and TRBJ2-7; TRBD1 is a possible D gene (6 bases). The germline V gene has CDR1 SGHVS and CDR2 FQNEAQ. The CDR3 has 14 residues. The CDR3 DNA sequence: TGTGCCAGCAGCTTAGTGGTGGGTTGGGGACAACAATCCTTC. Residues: CASSLVVGWGQQSF.

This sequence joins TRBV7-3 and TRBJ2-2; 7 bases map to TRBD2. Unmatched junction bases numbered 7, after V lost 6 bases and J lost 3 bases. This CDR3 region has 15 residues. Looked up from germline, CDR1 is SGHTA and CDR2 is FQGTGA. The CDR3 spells CASSHLGGDTGELFF. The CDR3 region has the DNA TGTGCCAGCAGTCACCTTGGGGGGGACACCGGGGAGCTGTTTTTT.

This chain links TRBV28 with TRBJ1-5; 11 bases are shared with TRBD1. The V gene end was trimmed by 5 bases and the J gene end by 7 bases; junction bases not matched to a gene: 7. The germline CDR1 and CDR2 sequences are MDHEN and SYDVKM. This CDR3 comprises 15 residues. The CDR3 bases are TGTGCCAGCAGTCTGGGACAGGGGGTATGGCAGCCCCAGCATTTT. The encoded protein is CASSLGQGVWQPQHF.

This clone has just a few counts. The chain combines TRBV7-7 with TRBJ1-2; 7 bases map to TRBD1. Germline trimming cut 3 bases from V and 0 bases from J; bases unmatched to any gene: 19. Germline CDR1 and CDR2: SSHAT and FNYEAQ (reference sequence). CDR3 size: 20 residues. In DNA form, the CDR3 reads TGTGCCAGCAGCTTGGGGGCTCTTCCCAGGGACAGAAATTCTAACTATGGCTACACCTTC. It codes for CASSLGALPRDRNSNYGYTF.

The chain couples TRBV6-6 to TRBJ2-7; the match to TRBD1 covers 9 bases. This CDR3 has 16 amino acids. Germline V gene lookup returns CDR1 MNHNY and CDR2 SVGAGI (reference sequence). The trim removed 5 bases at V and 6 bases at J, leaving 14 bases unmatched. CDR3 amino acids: CASSLSPGQGTSEQYF. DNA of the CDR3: TGTGCCAGCAGTCTTTCTCCGGGACAGGGAACCAGCGAGCAGTACTTC.

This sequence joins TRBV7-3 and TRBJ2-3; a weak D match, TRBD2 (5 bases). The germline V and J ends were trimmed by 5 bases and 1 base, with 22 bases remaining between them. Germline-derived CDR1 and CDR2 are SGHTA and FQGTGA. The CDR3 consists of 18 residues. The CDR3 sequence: CASSPGLQSGFRTDTQYF. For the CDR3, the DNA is TGTGCCAGCAGCCCTGGACTGCAGAGCGGATTCCGCACAGATACGCAGTATTTT.

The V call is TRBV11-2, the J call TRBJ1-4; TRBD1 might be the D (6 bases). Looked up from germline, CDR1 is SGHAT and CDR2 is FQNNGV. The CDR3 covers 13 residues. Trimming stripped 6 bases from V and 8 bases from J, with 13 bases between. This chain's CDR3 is CASRNRVGEKLFF. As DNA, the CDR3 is TGTGCCAGCAGAAACAGGGTTGGCGAAAAACTGTTTTTT.

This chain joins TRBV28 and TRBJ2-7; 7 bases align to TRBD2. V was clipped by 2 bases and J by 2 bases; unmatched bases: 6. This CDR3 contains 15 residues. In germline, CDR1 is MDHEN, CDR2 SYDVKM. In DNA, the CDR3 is TGTGCCAGCAGTTTAGTAGCGGGCGGGCCCTACGAGCAGTACTTC. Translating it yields CASSLVAGGPYEQYF.

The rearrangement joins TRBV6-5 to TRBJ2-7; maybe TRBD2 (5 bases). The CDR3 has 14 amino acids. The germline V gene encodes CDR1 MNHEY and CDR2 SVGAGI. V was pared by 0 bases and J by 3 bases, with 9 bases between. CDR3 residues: CASSYSTIFYEQYF. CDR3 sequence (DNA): TGTGCCAGCAGTTACTCGACTATATTCTACGAGCAGTACTTC.

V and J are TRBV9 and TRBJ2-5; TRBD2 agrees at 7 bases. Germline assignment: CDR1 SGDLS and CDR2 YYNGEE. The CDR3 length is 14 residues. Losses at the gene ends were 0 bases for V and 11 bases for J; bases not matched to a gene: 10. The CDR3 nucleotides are TGTGCCAGCAGCGTAGGATCCCCGGCGGGGGAGCAGTACTTC. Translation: CASSVGSPAGEQYF.